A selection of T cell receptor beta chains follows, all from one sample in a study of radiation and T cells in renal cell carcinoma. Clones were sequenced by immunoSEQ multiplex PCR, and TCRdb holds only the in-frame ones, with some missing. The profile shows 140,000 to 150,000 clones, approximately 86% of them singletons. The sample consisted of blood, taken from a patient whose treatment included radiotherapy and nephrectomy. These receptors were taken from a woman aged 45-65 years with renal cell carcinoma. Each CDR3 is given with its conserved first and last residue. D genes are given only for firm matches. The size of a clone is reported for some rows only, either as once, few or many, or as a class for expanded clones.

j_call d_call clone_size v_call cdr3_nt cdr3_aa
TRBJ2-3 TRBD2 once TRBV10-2 TGCGCCAGCAGTAACCCCGGGACTAGCGGGGGGGCCAGTAAAGCAGATACGCAGTATTTT CASSNPGTSGGASKADTQYF
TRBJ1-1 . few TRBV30 TGTGCCTGGAGTGTACCGCAGAACACTGAAGCTTTCTTT CAWSVPQNTEAFF
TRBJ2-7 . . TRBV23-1 TGCGCCAGCAGTCATACAGGGTACTCCTACGAGCAGTACTTC CASSHTGYSYEQYF
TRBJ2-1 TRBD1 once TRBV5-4 TGTGCCAGCAGCCCCCGGACAGGGAATAATGAGCAGTTCTTC CASSPRTGNNEQFF
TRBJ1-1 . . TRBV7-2 TGTGCCAGCAGCTTATTCAGCGAGAACACTGAAGCTTTCTTT CASSLFSENTEAFF
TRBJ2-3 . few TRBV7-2 TGTGCCAGCAGCTCCCCTCAAACCCCTAGCACAGATACGCAGTATTTT CASSSPQTPSTDTQYF
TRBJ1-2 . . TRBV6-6 TGTGCCAGCAGTTACGACACAAACTATGGCTACACCTTC CASSYDTNYGYTF
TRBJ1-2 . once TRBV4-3 TGCGCCAGCAGCCAAGCCCGTAAGTGGGACGGCGCTAACTATGGCTACACCTTC CASSQARKWDGANYGYTF
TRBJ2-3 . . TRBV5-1 TGCGCCACCACACCCGCGGCGGGAAATTTAGATACGCAGTATTTT CATTPAAGNLDTQYF
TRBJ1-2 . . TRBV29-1 TGCAGCGGCGGGGGGACCGCAGATAACTATGGCTACACCTTC CSGGGTADNYGYTF
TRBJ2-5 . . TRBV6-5 TGTGCCAGCAGTTACTCGAAGGGGGGCCCTGAGACCCAGTACTTC CASSYSKGGPETQYF
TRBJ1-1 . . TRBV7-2 TGTGCCAGCAGCCTATTCCCGCGGGATGAAGCTTTCTTT CASSLFPRDEAFF
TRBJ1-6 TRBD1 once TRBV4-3 TGCGCCAGCAGCCAAGTTGTTTTACAGGGGGCTTCACCCCTCCACTTT CASSQVVLQGASPLHF
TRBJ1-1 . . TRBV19 TGTGCCAGTATCCATCGGACGGACACTGAAGCTTTCTTT CASIHRTDTEAFF
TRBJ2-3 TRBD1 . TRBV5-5 TGTGCCAGCAGCCCCGGACAGGGGGGCACAGATACGCAGTATTTT CASSPGQGGTDTQYF
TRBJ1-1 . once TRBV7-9 TGTGCCAGCAGCTTAGAGAACCCTGAAGCTTTCTTT CASSLENPEAFF